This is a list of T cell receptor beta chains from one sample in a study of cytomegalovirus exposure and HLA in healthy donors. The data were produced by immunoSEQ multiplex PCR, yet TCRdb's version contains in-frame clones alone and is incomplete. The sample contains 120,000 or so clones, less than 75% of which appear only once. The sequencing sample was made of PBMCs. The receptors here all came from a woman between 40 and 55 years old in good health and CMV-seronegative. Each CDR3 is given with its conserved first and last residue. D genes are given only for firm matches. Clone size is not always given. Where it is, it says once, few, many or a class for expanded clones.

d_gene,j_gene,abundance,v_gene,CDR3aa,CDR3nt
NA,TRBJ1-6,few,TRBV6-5,CASRARGTYNSPLHF,TGTGCCAGCAGGGCTCGGGGGACCTATAATTCACCCCTCCACTTT
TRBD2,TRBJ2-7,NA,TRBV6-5,CASSSYSGRLSYEQYF,TGTGCCAGCAGTTCCTATAGCGGGCGGCTCTCCTACGAGCAGTACTTC
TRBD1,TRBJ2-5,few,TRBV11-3,CASSLGQGVGQETQYF,TGTGCCAGCAGCTTAGGTCAGGGGGTTGGTCAAGAGACCCAGTACTTC
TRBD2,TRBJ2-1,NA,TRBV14,CASSPWPGLAGGRYNEQFF,TGTGCCAGCAGCCCCTGGCCGGGACTAGCGGGAGGACGGTACAATGAGCAGTTCTTC
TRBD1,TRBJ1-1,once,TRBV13,CASSQTGGSYTEAFF,TGTGCCAGCAGCCAGACAGGGGGGTCTTACACTGAAGCTTTCTTT
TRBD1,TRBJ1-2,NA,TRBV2,CASGGGTDYGYTF,TGTGCCAGCGGGGGCGGGACAGACTATGGCTACACCTTC
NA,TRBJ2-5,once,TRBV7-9,CASSSRDYQETQYF,TGTGCCAGCAGCTCTAGGGACTACCAAGAGACCCAGTACTTC
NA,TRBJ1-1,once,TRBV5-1,CASSTGKDTEAFF,TGCGCCAGCAGTACCGGGAAGGACACTGAAGCTTTCTTT
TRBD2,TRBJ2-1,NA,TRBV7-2,CASSPSPSGGGDEQFF,TGTGCCAGCAGCCCATCCCCAAGCGGGGGGGGCGATGAGCAGTTCTTC
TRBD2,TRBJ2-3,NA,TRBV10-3,CAISPSSGATDTQYF,TGTGCCATCAGTCCCTCTAGCGGGGCTACAGATACGCAGTATTTT
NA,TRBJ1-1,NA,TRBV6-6,CASRMTFGTEAFF,TGTGCCAGCAGAATGACTTTCGGCACTGAAGCTTTCTTT
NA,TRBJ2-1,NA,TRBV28,CASNSPSGGSYNEQFF,TGTGCCAGCAATTCCCCCTCAGGTGGGTCCTACAATGAGCAGTTCTTC
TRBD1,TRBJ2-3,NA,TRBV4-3,CASSQADTGGPFDTQYF,TGCGCCAGCAGCCAAGCCGACACAGGGGGCCCCTTCGATACGCAGTATTTT
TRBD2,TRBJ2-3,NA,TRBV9,CASSVGLAGGIDTQYF,TGTGCCAGCAGCGTAGGGCTAGCGGGGGGGATAGATACGCAGTATTTT
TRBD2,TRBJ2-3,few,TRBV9,CASLPHPGLATDTQYF,TGTGCCAGCTTACCTCACCCGGGACTAGCTACAGATACGCAGTATTTT
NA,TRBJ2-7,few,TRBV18,CASSVTGPHEQYF,TGTGCCAGCTCAGTGACAGGTCCACACGAGCAGTACTTC
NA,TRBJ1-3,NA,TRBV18,CASSLLVDSGNTIYF,TGTGCCAGCTCACTCCTGGTAGACTCTGGAAACACCATATATTTT
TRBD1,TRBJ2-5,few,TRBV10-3,CAIRGQEETQYF,TGTGCCATCAGGGGACAGGAAGAGACCCAGTACTTC
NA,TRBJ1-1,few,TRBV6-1,CASSYEGVRTEAFF,TGTGCCAGCAGTTATGAGGGAGTACGGACTGAAGCTTTCTTT
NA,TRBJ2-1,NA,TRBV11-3,CASSLDMRNEQFF,TGTGCCAGCAGCTTAGATATGCGGAATGAGCAGTTCTTC
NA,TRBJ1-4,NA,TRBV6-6,CASSYIEGPDELFF,TGTGCCAGCAGTTATATCGAGGGCCCAGACGAACTGTTTTTT
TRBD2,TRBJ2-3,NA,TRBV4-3,CASSSSGGTDTQYF,TGCGCCAGCAGCTCTAGCGGGGGGACAGATACGCAGTATTTT
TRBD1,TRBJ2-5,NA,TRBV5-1,CASSGGTGNQETQYF,TGCGCCAGCAGCGGCGGGACAGGTAACCAAGAGACCCAGTACTTC
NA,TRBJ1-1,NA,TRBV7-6,CASSLTGLTEAFF,TGTGCCAGCAGCCTCACAGGGCTGACTGAAGCTTTCTTT
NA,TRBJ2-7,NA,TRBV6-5,CASSPHRGAYEQYF,TGTGCCAGCAGCCCCCACCGCGGGGCCTACGAGCAGTACTTC
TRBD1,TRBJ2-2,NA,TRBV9,CASSLGQGLYTGELFF,TGTGCCAGCAGTCTTGGACAGGGGCTATACACCGGGGAGCTGTTTTTT
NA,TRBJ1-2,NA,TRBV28,CASSLQAGLDYGYTF,TGTGCCAGCAGTTTACAAGCAGGGTTAGACTATGGCTACACCTTC
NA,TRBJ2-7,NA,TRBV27,CASSLLASSYEQYF,TGTGCCAGCAGTTTATTGGCTAGTAGCTACGAGCAGTACTTC
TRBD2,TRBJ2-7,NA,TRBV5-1,CASSLGLAGGPSYEQYF,TGCGCCAGCAGCTTGGGACTAGCGGGAGGGCCCTCCTACGAGCAGTACTTC
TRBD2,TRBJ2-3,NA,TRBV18,CASSPRREGATQYF,TGTGCCAGCTCACCACGCAGGGAGGGTGCTACGCAGTATTTT
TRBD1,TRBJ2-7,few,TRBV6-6,CASSRDRVGQYF,TGTGCCAGCAGCCGAGACAGGGTAGGGCAGTACTTC
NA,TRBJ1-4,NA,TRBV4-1,CASSQDLGSSTNEKLFF,TGCGCCAGCAGCCAAGATCTGGGCAGCTCAACTAATGAAAAACTGTTTTTT
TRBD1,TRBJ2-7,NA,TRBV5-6,CASSAEGTGTYEQYF,TGTGCCAGCAGCGCCGAGGGGACAGGAACCTACGAGCAGTACTTC
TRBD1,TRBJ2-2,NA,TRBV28,CATAGTGRWLFF,TGTGCCACCGCCGGGACAGGGCGCTGGCTGTTTTTT
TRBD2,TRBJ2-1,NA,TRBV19,CASSITSANNEQFF,TGTGCCAGTAGTATAACTAGCGCCAACAATGAGCAGTTCTTC
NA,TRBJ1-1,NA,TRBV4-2,CASSPRKGRSGTEAFF,TGTGCCAGCAGCCCTAGGAAAGGGAGGTCGGGCACTGAAGCTTTCTTT
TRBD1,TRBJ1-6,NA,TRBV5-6,CASSYAAGTGYNSPLHF,TGTGCCAGCAGCTATGCGGCCGGGACAGGTTATAATTCACCCCTCCACTTT
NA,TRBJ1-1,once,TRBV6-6,CASRRSGHAFF,TGTGCCAGCAGACGGTCGGGTCACGCTTTCTTT
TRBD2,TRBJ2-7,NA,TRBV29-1,CSVVLAGGTSSYEQYF,TGCAGCGTTGTTTTGGCGGGGGGGACCAGCTCCTACGAGCAGTACTTC
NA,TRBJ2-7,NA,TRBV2,CASSEGTRGYEQYF,TGTGCCAGCAGTGAGGGCACCAGGGGCTACGAGCAGTACTTC
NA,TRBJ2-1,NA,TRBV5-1,CASSAFRGEQFF,TGCGCCAGCAGCGCCTTTCGGGGTGAGCAGTTCTTC
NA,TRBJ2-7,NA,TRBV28,CASSLSRVVYEQYF,TGTGCCAGCAGTTTATCCAGGGTGGTTTACGAGCAGTACTTC
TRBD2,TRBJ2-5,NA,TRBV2,CATDGSGTTPQETQYF,TGTGCCACAGACGGAAGCGGGACGACCCCGCAAGAGACCCAGTACTTC
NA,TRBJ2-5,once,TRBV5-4,CASSEGAETQYF,TGTGCCAGCAGCGAAGGGGCTGAGACCCAGTACTTC
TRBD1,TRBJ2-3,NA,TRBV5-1,CASSLERGRQGRTDTQYF,TGCGCCAGCAGCTTGGAAAGGGGCCGACAGGGTAGAACAGATACGCAGTATTTT
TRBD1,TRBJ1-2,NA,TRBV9,CASRNRDSYGYTF,TGTGCCAGCAGAAACCGGGACAGCTATGGCTACACCTTC
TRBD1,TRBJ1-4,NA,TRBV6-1,CASSEGQGAATNEKLFF,TGTGCCAGCAGTGAAGGACAGGGGGCTGCAACTAATGAAAAACTGTTTTTT
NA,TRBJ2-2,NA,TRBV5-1,CASSLGTANPGELFF,TGCGCCAGCAGCTTGGGGACAGCTAACCCCGGGGAGCTGTTTTTT
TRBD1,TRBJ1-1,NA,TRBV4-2,CASSHHYGQGESEAFF,TGTGCCAGCAGCCACCACTACGGACAGGGCGAGTCTGAAGCTTTCTTT
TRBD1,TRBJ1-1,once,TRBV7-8,CASSFGQGITEAFF,TGTGCCAGCAGCTTCGGACAGGGTATCACTGAAGCTTTCTTT
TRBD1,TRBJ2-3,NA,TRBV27,CASSLWAGGEGTDTQYF,TGTGCCAGCAGTTTATGGGCAGGGGGCGAGGGCACAGATACGCAGTATTTT
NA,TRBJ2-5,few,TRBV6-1,CASSEAAQTQYF,TGTGCCAGCAGTGAAGCGGCTCAGACCCAGTACTTC
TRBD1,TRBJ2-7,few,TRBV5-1,CASSPGQGIMEQYF,TGCGCCAGCAGCCCAGGACAGGGGATAATGGAGCAGTACTTC